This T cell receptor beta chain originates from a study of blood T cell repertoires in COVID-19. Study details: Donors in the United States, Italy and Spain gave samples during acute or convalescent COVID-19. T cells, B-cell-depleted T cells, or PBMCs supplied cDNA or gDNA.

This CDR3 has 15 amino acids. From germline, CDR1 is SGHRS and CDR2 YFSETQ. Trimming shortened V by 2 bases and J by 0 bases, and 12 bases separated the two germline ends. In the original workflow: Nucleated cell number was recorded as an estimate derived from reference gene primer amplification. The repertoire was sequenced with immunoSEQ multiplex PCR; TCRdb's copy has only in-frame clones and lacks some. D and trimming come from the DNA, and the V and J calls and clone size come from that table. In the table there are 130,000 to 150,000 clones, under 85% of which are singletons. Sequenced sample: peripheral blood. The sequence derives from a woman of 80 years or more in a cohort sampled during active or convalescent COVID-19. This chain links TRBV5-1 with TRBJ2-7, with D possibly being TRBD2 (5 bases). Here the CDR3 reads CASSFTGVHSYEQYF. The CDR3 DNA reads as TGCGCCAGCAGCTTCACCGGGGTCCACTCCTACGAGCAGTACTTC.